This record covers a single T cell receptor beta chain. This CDR3 has 16 residues. Germline lookup yields CDR1 MGHDK and CDR2 SYGVNS. The germline V and J ends were trimmed by 4 bases and 0 bases, with 15 bases remaining between them. This record belongs to a study of blood T cell repertoires in COVID-19. Study background: COVID-19 samples from acute and convalescent phases originated in the United States, Italy and Spain. T cells, B-cell-depleted T cells, or PBMCs provided the cDNA or gDNA that served as material.

In the original workflow: Nucleated cell counts were estimated from reference gene primer amplification. Data came from immunoSEQ multiplex PCR; TCRdb stores just in-frame clones and leaves some out. V and J calls plus clone size are reproduced from that table; the DNA served to infer D and trimming. Counted here are a few hundred thousand clones, 86% occurring once; the ten biggest clones make up 2.2%. The chain uses TRBV25-1 and TRBJ1-1; maybe TRBD1 (6 bases). The receptor was isolated from a woman aged 45 to 65 with acute or convalescent COVID-19. The sequenced sample consisted of peripheral blood. The CDR3 coding sequence is TGTGCCAGCAGTGGCTACCAGGGGACGGTGAACACTGAAGCTTTCTTT. Its protein is CASSGYQGTVNTEAFF.